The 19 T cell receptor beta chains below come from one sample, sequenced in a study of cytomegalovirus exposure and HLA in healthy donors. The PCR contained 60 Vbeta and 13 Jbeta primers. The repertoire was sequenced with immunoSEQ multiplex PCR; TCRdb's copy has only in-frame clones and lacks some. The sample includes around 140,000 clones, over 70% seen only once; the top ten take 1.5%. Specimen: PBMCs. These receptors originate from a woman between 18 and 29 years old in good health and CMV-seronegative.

CDR3 sequence: CASSSTGTYTEAFF. The CDR3 bases are TGTGCCAGCAGTTCGACAGGAACTTACACTGAAGCTTTCTTT. This chain links TRBV6-5 with TRBJ1-1, with a tentative D call TRBD1 (6 bases). Germline V lookup: CDR1 MNHEY, CDR2 SVGAGI. V was clipped by 4 bases and J by 3 bases, with 12 bases between them. The CDR3 runs to 14 residues.

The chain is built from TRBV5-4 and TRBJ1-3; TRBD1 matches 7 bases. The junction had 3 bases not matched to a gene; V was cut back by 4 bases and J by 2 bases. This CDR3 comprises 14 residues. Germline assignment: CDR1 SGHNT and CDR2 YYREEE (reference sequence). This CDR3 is CASSPGQTGNTIYF. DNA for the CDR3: TGTGCCAGCAGCCCGGGACAGACTGGAAACACCATATATTTT.

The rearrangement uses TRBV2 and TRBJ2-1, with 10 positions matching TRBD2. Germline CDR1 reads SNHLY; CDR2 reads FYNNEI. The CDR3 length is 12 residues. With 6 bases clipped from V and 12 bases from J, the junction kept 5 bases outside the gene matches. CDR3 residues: CASRWTSGTQFF. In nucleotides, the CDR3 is TGTGCCAGCAGATGGACTAGCGGTACGCAGTTCTTC.

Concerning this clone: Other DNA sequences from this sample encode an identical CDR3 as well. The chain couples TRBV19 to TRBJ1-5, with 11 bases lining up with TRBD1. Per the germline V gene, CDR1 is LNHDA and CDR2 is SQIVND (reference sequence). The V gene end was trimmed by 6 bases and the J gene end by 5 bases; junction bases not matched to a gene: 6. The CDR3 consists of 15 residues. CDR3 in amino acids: CASSLGQGEDQPQHF. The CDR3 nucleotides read TGTGCCAGTAGCCTGGGACAGGGGGAGGATCAGCCCCAGCATTTT.

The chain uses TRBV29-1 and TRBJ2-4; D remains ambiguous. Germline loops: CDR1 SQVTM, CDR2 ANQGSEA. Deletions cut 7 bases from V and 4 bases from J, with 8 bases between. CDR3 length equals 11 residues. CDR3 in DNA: TGCAGCGGCGGTGGGAAAAACATTCAGTACTTC. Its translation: CSGGGKNIQYF.

The DNA of the CDR3 is TGTGCCAGCAGCCCCTCCAATGAGCAGTTCTTC. Residues: CASSPSNEQFF. The chain couples TRBV7-8 to TRBJ2-1; D remains unclear. Per germline, CDR1 SGHVS and CDR2 FQNEAQ. This CDR3 has 11 amino acids. V lost 5 bases and J 6 bases, leaving 5 bases between the germline ends.

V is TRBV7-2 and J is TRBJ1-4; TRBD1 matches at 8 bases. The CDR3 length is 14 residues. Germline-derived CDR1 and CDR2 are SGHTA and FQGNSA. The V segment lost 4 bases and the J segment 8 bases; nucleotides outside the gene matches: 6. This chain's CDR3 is CASSSQGGVEKLFF. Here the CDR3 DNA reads TGTGCCAGCAGCTCACAGGGGGGAGTGGAAAAACTGTTTTTT.

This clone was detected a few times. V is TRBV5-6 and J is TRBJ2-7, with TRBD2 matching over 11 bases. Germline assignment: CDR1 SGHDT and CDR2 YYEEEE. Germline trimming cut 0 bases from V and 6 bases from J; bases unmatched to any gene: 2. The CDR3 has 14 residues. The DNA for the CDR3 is TGTGCCAGCAGCTTGGGGCTAGCGGGAGGCGAGCAGTACTTC. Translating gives CASSLGLAGGEQYF.

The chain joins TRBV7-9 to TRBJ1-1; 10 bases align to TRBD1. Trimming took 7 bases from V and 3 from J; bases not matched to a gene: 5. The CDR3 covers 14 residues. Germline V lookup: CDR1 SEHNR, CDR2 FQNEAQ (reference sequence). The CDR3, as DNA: TGTGCCAGCACCCGACAGGGGGCGGACACTGAAGCTTTCTTT. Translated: CASTRQGADTEAFF.

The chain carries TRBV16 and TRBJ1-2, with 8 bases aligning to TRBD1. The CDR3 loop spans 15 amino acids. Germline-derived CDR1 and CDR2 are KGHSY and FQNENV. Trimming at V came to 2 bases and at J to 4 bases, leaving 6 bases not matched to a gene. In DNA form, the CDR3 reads TGTGCCAGCAGCCAACAGACAGGGGCCGTCTATGGCTACACCTTC. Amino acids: CASSQQTGAVYGYTF.

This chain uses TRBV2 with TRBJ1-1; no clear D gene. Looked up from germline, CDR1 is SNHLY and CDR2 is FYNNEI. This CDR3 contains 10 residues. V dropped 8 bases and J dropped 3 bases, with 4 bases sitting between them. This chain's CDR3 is CASEDTEAFF. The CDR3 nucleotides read TGTGCCAGCGAGGACACTGAAGCTTTCTTT.

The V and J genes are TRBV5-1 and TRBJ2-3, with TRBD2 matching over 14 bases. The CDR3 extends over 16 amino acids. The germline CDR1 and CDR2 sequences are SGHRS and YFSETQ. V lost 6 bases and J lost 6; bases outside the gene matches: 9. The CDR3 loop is CASMWGLAGVGDTQYF. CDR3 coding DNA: TGCGCCAGCATGTGGGGACTAGCGGGAGTGGGGGATACGCAGTATTTT.

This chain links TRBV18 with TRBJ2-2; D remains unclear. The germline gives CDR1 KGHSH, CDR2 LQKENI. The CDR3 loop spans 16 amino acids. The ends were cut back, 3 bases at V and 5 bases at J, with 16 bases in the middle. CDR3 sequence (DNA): TGTGCCAGCTCACCCGTAAGCCCCCTTGTGACCGGGGAGCTGTTTTTT. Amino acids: CASSPVSPLVTGELFF.

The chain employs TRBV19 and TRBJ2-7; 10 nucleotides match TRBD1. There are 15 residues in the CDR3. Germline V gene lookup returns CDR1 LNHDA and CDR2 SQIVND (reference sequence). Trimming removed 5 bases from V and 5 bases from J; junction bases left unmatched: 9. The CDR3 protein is CASSPLRDRGDEQYF. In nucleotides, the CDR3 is TGTGCCAGTAGTCCCCTTAGGGACAGGGGCGACGAGCAGTACTTC.

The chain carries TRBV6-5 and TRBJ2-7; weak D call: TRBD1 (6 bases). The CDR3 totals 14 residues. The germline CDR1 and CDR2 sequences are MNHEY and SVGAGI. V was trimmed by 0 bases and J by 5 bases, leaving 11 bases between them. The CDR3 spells CASSYSPAGDEQYF. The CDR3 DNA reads TGTGCCAGCAGTTACTCGCCCGCAGGGGACGAGCAGTACTTC.

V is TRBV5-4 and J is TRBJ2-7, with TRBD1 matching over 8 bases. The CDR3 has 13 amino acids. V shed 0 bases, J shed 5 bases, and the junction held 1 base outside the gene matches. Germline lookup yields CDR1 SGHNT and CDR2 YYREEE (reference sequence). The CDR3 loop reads CASSLETGDEQYF. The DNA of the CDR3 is TGTGCCAGCAGCTTGGAGACAGGGGACGAGCAGTACTTC.

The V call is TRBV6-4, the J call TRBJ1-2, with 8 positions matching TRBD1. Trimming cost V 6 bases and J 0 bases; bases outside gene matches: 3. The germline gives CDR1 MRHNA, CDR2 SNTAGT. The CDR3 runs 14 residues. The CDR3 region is CASSPTGANYGYTF. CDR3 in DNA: TGTGCCAGCAGCCCGACAGGGGCTAACTATGGCTACACCTTC.

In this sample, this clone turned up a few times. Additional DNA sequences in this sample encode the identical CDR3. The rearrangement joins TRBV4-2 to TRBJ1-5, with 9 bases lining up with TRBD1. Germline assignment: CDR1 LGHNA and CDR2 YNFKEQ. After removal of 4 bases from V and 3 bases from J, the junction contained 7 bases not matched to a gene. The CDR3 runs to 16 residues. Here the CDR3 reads CASSPRTGDDNQPQHF. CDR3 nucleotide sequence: TGTGCCAGCAGCCCCCGGACAGGGGATGACAATCAGCCCCAGCATTTT.

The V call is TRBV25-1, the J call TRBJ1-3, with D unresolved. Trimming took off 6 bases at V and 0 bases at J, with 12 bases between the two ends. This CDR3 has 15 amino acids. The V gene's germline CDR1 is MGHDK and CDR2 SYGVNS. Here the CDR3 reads CASSLNVVSGNTIYF. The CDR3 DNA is TGTGCCAGCAGCCTTAATGTAGTCTCTGGAAACACCATATATTTT.